The present TCR beta chain was sequenced within a study of control samples from healthy donors and cancer patients. The junction had 7 bases not matched to a gene; V was cut back by 2 bases and J by 6 bases. CDR3 length: 14 amino acids. CDR1 is KGHSH, CDR2 LQKENI, per germline. This table comes from immunoSEQ multiplex PCR, and its TCRdb copy is limited to in-frame clones, with some not included. The sample shows roughly 80,000 clones, about nine tenths of them seen only once. Sequenced input: blood. The chain has TRBV18 and TRBJ2-7; TRBD1 agrees at 7 bases. The TCR sequence derives from a man aged 45 to 65 in good health. The CDR3 loop is CASSPGDRGSEQYF. The CDR3 DNA follows: TGTGCCAGCTCACCAGGGGACAGAGGTAGCGAGCAGTACTTC.